The 9 T cell receptor beta chains listed next were all sequenced from one sample in a study of blood T cell repertoires in COVID-19. TCRdb's copy holds only in-frame clones and misses some; the assay was immunoSEQ multiplex PCR. The repertoire holds fewer than 110,000 clones, 84% seen once, with around 4.2% in the top ten. Sequenced: peripheral blood. These receptors were obtained from a human donor in a cohort sampled during active COVID-19.

The gene calls are TRBV18 and TRBJ2-3; D gene ambiguous. Germline CDR1 is KGHSH and CDR2 is LQKENI. V was pared by 2 bases and J by 8 bases, with 11 bases between. The CDR3 is 13 residues long. The CDR3, as DNA: TGTGCCAGCTCACCATCGGAGTTGGGTACGCAGTATTTT. It is translated as CASSPSELGTQYF.

The chain joins TRBV4-2 to TRBJ1-1; weak D call: TRBD1 (6 bases). With 0 bases removed from V and 4 bases from J, the gap between germline ends came to 15 bases. Germline CDR1 is LGHNA and CDR2 is YNFKEQ. The CDR3 runs 16 residues. CDR3 sequence: CASSQDLYRASTEAFF. In DNA, the CDR3 is TGTGCCAGCAGCCAAGATTTGTACAGGGCGAGCACTGAAGCTTTCTTT.

A remark on this clone: The same CDR3 is also encoded by other DNA sequences in this sample. This chain connects TRBV5-1 to TRBJ2-5, with 10 bases matching TRBD1. This CDR3 is built from 14 residues. With V trimmed by 4 bases and J by 5 bases, 5 bases remained unmatched. Germline CDR1 and CDR2: SGHRS and YFSETQ. The CDR3 nucleotides are TGCGCCAGCAGCCAAGACAGGGGGCGTGAGACCCAGTACTTC. This gives the protein CASSQDRGRETQYF.

This clone came up a few times. The V gene is TRBV10-1, the J gene TRBJ1-5; the match to TRBD1 covers 7 bases. There are 14 residues in the CDR3. In germline, CDR1 is WNHNN, CDR2 SYGVQD (reference sequence). V was clipped by 6 bases and J by 11 bases; unmatched bases: 13. CDR3 sequence reads: CASRKGQPHRAQHF. The CDR3 coding sequence is TGCGCCAGCAGAAAGGGACAGCCCCACCGGGCCCAGCATTTT.

This sequence joins TRBV7-9 and TRBJ1-3; 8 bases align to TRBD1. The germline V gene has CDR1 SEHNR and CDR2 FQNEAQ (reference sequence). Trimming took 4 bases from V and 1 from J; bases not matched to a gene: 12. The CDR3 runs to 18 residues. CDR3 sequence reads: CASSSLNPTGGSGNTIYF. CDR3 nucleotides: TGTGCCAGCAGCTCCCTTAATCCAACAGGGGGTTCTGGAAACACCATATATTTT. Based on the CDR3 plus reference TRBV7-9 and TRBJ1-3, the full variable domain is DTGVSQNPRHKITKRGQNVTFRCDPISEHNRLYWYRQTLGQGPEFLTYFQNEAQLEKSRLLSDRFSAERPKGSFSTLEIQRTEQGDSAMYLCASSSLNPTGGSGNTIYFGEGSWLTVV.

The V gene is TRBV10-3, the J gene TRBJ1-1; no reliable D call. Germline V gives CDR1 ENHRY, CDR2 SYGVKD. This CDR3 is built from 12 residues. Trimming stripped 2 bases from V and 10 bases from J, with 11 bases between. CDR3 amino acids: CAISETAVGAFF. The CDR3 coding sequence is TGTGCCATCAGTGAGACAGCGGTGGGAGCTTTCTTT.

The rearrangement joins TRBV6-6 to TRBJ2-1; D possibly corresponds to TRBD2 (6 bases). V was pared by 3 bases and J by 0 bases, with 12 bases between. Germline CDR1 is MNHNY and CDR2 is SVGAGI (reference sequence). The CDR3 runs 16 residues. CDR3 protein: CASSYGGKDSYNEQFF. In nucleotides, the CDR3 is TGTGCCAGCAGTTATGGCGGGAAGGACTCCTACAATGAGCAGTTCTTC.

This sequence joins TRBV18 and TRBJ2-3; TRBD2 matches at 7 bases. Germline V gene data show CDR1 as KGHSH and CDR2 as LQKENI. The CDR3 totals 14 residues. V trimming: 5 bases; J trimming: 2 bases; junction bases outside the gene matches: 4. The CDR3 reads CASSVAGATDTQYF. CDR3 DNA: TGTGCCAGCTCAGTGGCGGGAGCCACAGATACGCAGTATTTT.

The V call is TRBV7-2, the J call TRBJ2-7; 9 bases fit TRBD2. The CDR3 has 16 residues. The junction had 6 bases not matched to a gene; V was cut back by 0 bases and J by 3 bases. Per germline, CDR1 SGHTA and CDR2 FQGNSA. In DNA, the CDR3 is TGTGCCAGCAGCTTAGCGAGGACTAGCGTGGGCTACGAGCAGTACTTC. Translating it yields CASSLARTSVGYEQYF.